This T cell receptor beta chain originates from a study of CD8+ T cells in alopecia areata. Study as a whole: The authors scored treated patients' severity by affected scalp percentage.

Study-wide results and caveats: Tofacitinib significantly decreased scalp clonality and expanded CD8+ clones among top 100.

RNA was extracted and reverse transcribed into cDNA as the sequencing template. Libraries were prepared by immunoSEQ multiplex PCR; TCRdb keeps only in-frame clonotypes and omits some of them. The top ten clones hold around 6% of a sample with 130,000 or so clones, under 65% of them seen once. Treatment defined: oral pan-JAK inhibitor, 5-10 mg twice daily. Sorting of CD4+ and CD8+ T cells was performed on PBMCs. Notes on this clone: Its cognate antigen is unknown.

V lost 9 bases to trimming and J lost 3 bases; unmatched junction nucleotides: 15. CDR3 length: 17 amino acids. V usage is TRBV23-1 and J usage is TRBJ2-1; TRBD1 matches 9 bases. TRBV23-1 is an ORF, with its function uncertain. The clonotype originates from a human donor with alopecia areata. The starting material was CD4+ T cells sorted from blood, obtained at week 4, from a patient treated with tofacitinib. CDR3 amino acids: CASAGTGSFSDYNEQFF. The DNA for the CDR3 is TGCGCCAGTGCCGGGACAGGGAGTTTTAGCGACTACAATGAGCAGTTCTTC.